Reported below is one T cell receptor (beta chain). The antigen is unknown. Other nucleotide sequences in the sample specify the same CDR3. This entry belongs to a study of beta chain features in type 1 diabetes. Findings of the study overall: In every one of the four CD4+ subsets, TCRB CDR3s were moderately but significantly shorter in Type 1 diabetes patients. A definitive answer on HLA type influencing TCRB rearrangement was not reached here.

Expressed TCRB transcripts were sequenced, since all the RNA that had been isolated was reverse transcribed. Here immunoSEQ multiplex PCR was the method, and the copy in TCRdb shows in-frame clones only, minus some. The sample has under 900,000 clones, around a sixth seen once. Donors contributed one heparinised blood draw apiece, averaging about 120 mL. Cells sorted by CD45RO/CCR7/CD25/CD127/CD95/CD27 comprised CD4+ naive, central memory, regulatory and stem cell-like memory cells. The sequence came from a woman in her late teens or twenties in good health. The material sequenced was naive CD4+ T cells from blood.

The CDR3 sequence: CASSLLGETQYF. The CDR3 DNA sequence: TGTGCCAGCAGCTTACTCGGGGAGACCCAGTACTTC. This rearrangement joins TRBV7-2 to TRBJ2-5; D unresolved. CDR1 and CDR2 (germline): SGHTA, FQGNSA. The CDR3 is 12 amino acids. With 2 bases removed from V and 5 bases from J, the gap between germline ends came to 6 bases.